One sample yielded the 24 T cell receptor beta chains listed below, sequenced in a study of shared T cell receptors in the human thymus. Method: immunoSEQ multiplex PCR; TCRdb's copy keeps in-frame clones and lacks some. The sample has more than 550,000 clones, approximately 85% seen once. This sample was shared with a second study, whose subject was human thymus T cells.

The sample comprised thymocytes. These receptors originate from a girl under three years old with a congenital heart defect.

The CDR3 protein is CASRDRGMLETQYF. For the CDR3, the DNA is TGTGCCAGCCGGGACAGGGGGATGCTAGAGACCCAGTACTTC. The chain employs TRBV13 and TRBJ2-5, with 11 bases fitting TRBD1. This CDR3 contains 14 residues. J was trimmed by 4 bases and V by 8 bases; bases with no gene match: 6. Germline lookup yields CDR1 PRHDT and CDR2 FYEKMQ (reference sequence).

The chain carries TRBV5-1 and TRBJ2-1; 8 bases map to TRBD2. CDR1 and CDR2 (germline): SGHRS, YFSETQ. The CDR3 sequence is 15 residues long. V shed 4 bases, J shed 4 bases, and the junction held 7 bases outside the gene matches. CDR3 nucleotide sequence: TGCGCCAGCAGCATGGAACGGGGGGGGTACAATGAGCAGTTCTTC. Amino acids: CASSMERGGYNEQFF.

A few counts support this clone. A junction boundary mismatches the germline segment, possibly from a read error. This sample also contains other DNA sequences that code for the same CDR3. The chain couples TRBV28 to TRBJ1-6; D call uncertain. The CDR3 totals 13 residues. Per germline, CDR1 MDHEN and CDR2 SYDVKM. DNA of the CDR3: TGTGCCAGCAGTTTTGGTAGCAATTCCCCCCTCCACTTT. As protein: CASSFGSNSPLHF. Supplemented by reference TRBV28 and TRBJ1-6, the full variable domain reads DVKVTQSSRYLVKRTGEKVFLECVQDMDHENMFWYRQDPGLGLRLIYFSYDVKMKEKGDIPEGYSVSREKKERFSLILESASTNQTSMYLCASSFGSNSPLHFGNGTRLTVT.

CDR3 bases: TGTGCCATCAGTCGACAGGGCAGCACTGAAGCTTTCTTT. Its translation: CAISRQGSTEAFF. The rearrangement uses TRBV10-3 and TRBJ1-1; TRBD1 matches at 7 bases. The CDR3 length is 13 residues. The germline V gene has CDR1 ENHRY and CDR2 SYGVKD. V lost 5 bases and J lost 4; bases outside the gene matches: 4.

To note about this clone: Other DNA sequences of this sample code for an identical CDR3. The gene calls are TRBV4-1 and TRBJ1-6; the D is unclear. The V and J ends lost 4 bases and 5 bases respectively, with 15 bases between them. Germline lookup yields CDR1 MGHRA and CDR2 YSYEKL. CDR3 size: 16 residues. The CDR3: CASSRSRRLDNSPLHF. The CDR3 bases are TGCGCCAGCAGCCGAAGTAGGCGGTTGGATAATTCACCCCTCCACTTT.

J is TRBJ1-2 and V is TRBV27, with a weak D call TRBD1 (5 bases). Deletions cut 7 bases from V and 7 bases from J, with 16 bases between. Looked up from germline, CDR1 is MNHEY and CDR2 is SMNVEV (reference sequence). The CDR3 has 13 amino acids. The CDR3 here is CASTSGLGVGYTF. The CDR3 DNA follows: TGTGCCAGCACCTCAGGCCTAGGGGTTGGCTACACCTTC.

The count of this clone is one. The chain couples TRBV6-1 to TRBJ1-5; no definite D call. Per the germline V gene, CDR1 is MNHNS and CDR2 is SASEGT. The CDR3 consists of 18 residues. The V and J ends lost 4 bases and 6 bases respectively, with 25 bases between them. The CDR3 DNA is TGTGCCAGCAGTGTGTTCTCGGGAAAGGCTGGCCTCAGTCAGCCCCAGCATTTT. It specifies CASSVFSGKAGLSQPQHF.

CDR3 coding DNA: TGTGCCAGCAGGAGCTTTACCGATCAGCCCCAGCATTTT. Residues: CASRSFTDQPQHF. V is TRBV28 and J is TRBJ1-5; no clear D gene. The ends were cut back, 6 bases at V and 5 bases at J, with 11 bases in the middle. This CDR3 spans 13 amino acids. Looked up from germline, CDR1 is MDHEN and CDR2 is SYDVKM.

The V and J genes are TRBV6-5 and TRBJ1-2; TRBD1 might be the D (6 bases). Germline assignment: CDR1 MNHEY and CDR2 SVGAGI. The CDR3 contains 12 residues. The V end lost 6 bases, the J end lost 4 bases, and 9 bases lay between the germline ends. The DNA of the CDR3 is TGTGCCAGCAGAGGACAGCCCTATGGCTACACCTTC. Translating it yields CASRGQPYGYTF.

J is TRBJ2-1 and V is TRBV29-1; 7 bases line up with TRBD1. Trimming removed 3 bases from V and 0 bases from J; junction bases left unmatched: 8. Germline V CDR1 and CDR2: SQVTM, ANQGSEA. The CDR3 is 16 residues long. The CDR3 protein is CSVEGQFFGSYNEQFF. CDR3 in DNA: TGCAGCGTTGAGGGACAGTTCTTTGGCTCCTACAATGAGCAGTTCTTC.

The chain links TRBV19 to TRBJ1-1; D is possibly TRBD1 (5 bases). The germline CDR1 and CDR2 sequences are LNHDA and SQIVND (reference sequence). The CDR3 length is 14 residues. V was clipped by 4 bases and J by 3 bases, with 12 bases between them. The CDR3 DNA is TGTGCCAGTAGTACCCTTTGGGGGGACACTGAAGCTTTCTTT. It codes for CASSTLWGDTEAFF.

The chain joins TRBV2 to TRBJ2-7; TRBD1 matches at 9 bases. CDR1 is SNHLY and CDR2 is FYNNEI in the germline V gene. V was clipped by 6 bases and J by 6 bases; unmatched bases: 0. CDR3 length: 11 residues. The CDR3 DNA sequence: TGTGCCAGCAGGGACAGGGGCGAGCAGTACTTC. Translating it yields CASRDRGEQYF.

The genes are TRBV7-9 and TRBJ1-4; D perhaps matches TRBD1 (6 bases). V was trimmed by 4 bases and J by 8 bases, leaving 14 bases between them. The CDR3 is made up of 14 amino acids. CDR1 SEHNR and CDR2 FQNEAQ come from the germline V gene (reference sequence). The CDR3 spells CASSSQDRSEKLFF. The CDR3 DNA reads as TGTGCCAGCAGCTCCCAGGACAGATCGGAAAAACTGTTTTTT. Drawing the rest from reference TRBV7-9 and TRBJ1-4, the complete variable domain is DTGVSQNPRHKITKRGQNVTFRCDPISEHNRLYWYRQTLGQGPEFLTYFQNEAQLEKSRLLSDRFSAERPKGSFSTLEIQRTEQGDSAMYLCASSSQDRSEKLFFGSGTQLSVL.

This clone appeared a few times. The chain carries TRBV6-5 and TRBJ2-7; 7 bases match TRBD2. The V segment lost 5 bases and the J segment 6 bases; nucleotides outside the gene matches: 13. CDR1 is MNHEY and CDR2 is SVGAGI in the germline V gene. The CDR3 has 15 amino acids. CDR3: CASSPRTRSLTEQYF. The CDR3 DNA is TGTGCCAGCAGTCCGAGGACTAGGAGCTTGACCGAGCAGTACTTC.

The chain combines TRBV5-4 with TRBJ2-3; D possibly corresponds to TRBD1 (6 bases). V shed 2 bases and J shed 7 bases, with 20 bases lying between them. There are 16 residues in the CDR3. Germline V lookup: CDR1 SGHNT, CDR2 YYREEE (reference sequence). CDR3 in DNA: TGTGCCAGCAGCTTAGGACAGTCGAAGGCCATCCATACGCAGTATTTT. This encodes CASSLGQSKAIHTQYF.

The chain links TRBV7-6 to TRBJ1-1; TRBD1 might be the D (5 bases). CDR3 length: 15 residues. From germline, CDR1 is SGHVS and CDR2 FNYEAQ. The V gene lost 5 bases and the J gene lost 1 base, with 14 bases spanning the gap. CDR3 protein: CASSRGGEGNTEAFF. Here the CDR3 DNA reads TGTGCCAGCAGCCGAGGAGGGGAGGGGAACACTGAAGCTTTCTTT.

The chain recombines TRBV6-4 with TRBJ1-2; 8 bases match TRBD1. J lost 6 bases, V lost 6 bases, and 6 bases had no gene match. Germline V gene lookup returns CDR1 MRHNA and CDR2 SNTAGT. The CDR3 is made up of 13 amino acids. CDR3: CASSRTGLNGYTF. The CDR3 DNA reads TGTGCCAGCAGCAGGACAGGGTTGAATGGCTACACCTTC.

The chain joins TRBV7-2 to TRBJ1-1, with 7 positions matching TRBD1. With 4 bases clipped from V and 0 bases from J, the junction kept 11 bases outside the gene matches. Germline loops: CDR1 SGHTA, CDR2 FQGNSA. The CDR3 runs 17 residues. In DNA form, the CDR3 reads TGTGCCAGCAGCTCAAGAACAGGGGACCGACTGAACACTGAAGCTTTCTTT. Protein product: CASSSRTGDRLNTEAFF.

V gene TRBV27 combines with J gene TRBJ2-3; D remains ambiguous. V was shortened by 3 bases and J by 3 bases, with 10 bases between the two germline ends. The germline CDR1 and CDR2 sequences are MNHEY and SMNVEV (reference sequence). CDR3 length equals 14 residues. The CDR3 region is CASSFDLTTDTQYF. The CDR3 nucleotides are TGTGCCAGCAGTTTTGACTTAACAACAGATACGCAGTATTTT.

The V and J genes are TRBV7-9 and TRBJ2-2; the match to TRBD2 covers 14 bases. The germline CDR1 and CDR2 sequences are SEHNR and FQNEAQ (reference sequence). V lost 4 bases, J lost 8 bases, and 9 bases stayed unmatched. This CDR3 has 17 residues. CDR3 protein: CASSSGLAGGPWGELFF. CDR3 nucleotides: TGTGCCAGCAGCTCCGGACTAGCGGGGGGCCCCTGGGGGGAGCTGTTTTTT. Based on the CDR3 plus reference TRBV7-9 and TRBJ2-2, the full variable domain is DTGVSQNPRHKITKRGQNVTFRCDPISEHNRLYWYRQTLGQGPEFLTYFQNEAQLEKSRLLSDRFSAERPKGSFSTLEIQRTEQGDSAMYLCASSSGLAGGPWGELFFGEGSRLTVL.

The V gene is TRBV11-2, the J gene TRBJ1-2; TRBD1 matches 7 bases. The junction had 2 bases not matched to a gene; V was cut back by 2 bases and J by 5 bases. Germline CDR1 and CDR2: SGHAT and FQNNGV. The CDR3 totals 13 residues. The CDR3 loop is CASSLQGVYGYTF. CDR3 in DNA: TGTGCCAGCAGCTTACAGGGGGTGTATGGCTACACCTTC.

The CDR3 here is CASSLNSGAPDTQYF. The CDR3, as DNA: TGTGCCAGCAGTTTGAATAGCGGGGCCCCAGATACGCAGTATTTT. The chain joins TRBV27 to TRBJ2-3; 8 nucleotides match TRBD2. The V gene's germline CDR1 is MNHEY and CDR2 SMNVEV (reference sequence). V dropped 3 bases and J dropped 4; count of bases not matched to a gene: 6. This CDR3 comprises 15 residues.

This chain joins TRBV5-4 and TRBJ2-5; tentative D call: TRBD1 (6 bases). CDR1 SGHNT and CDR2 YYREEE come from the germline V gene (reference sequence). CDR3 length equals 19 residues. Trimming pared 3 bases from V and 5 bases from J, leaving 29 bases between. CDR3 DNA: TGTGCCAGCAGCTCGAACCTTGACGCACACAATACAGGGCACGAGACCCAGTACTTC. Translation: CASSSNLDAHNTGHETQYF. The whole variable domain, filled in from reference TRBV5-4 and TRBJ2-5, reads ETGVTQSPTHLIKTRGQQVTLRCSSQSGHNTVSWYQQALGQGPQFIFQYYREEENGRGNFPPRFSGLQFPNYSSELNVNALELDDSALYLCASSSNLDAHNTGHETQYFGPGTRLLVL.

This clone has a single count. The chain carries TRBV29-1 and TRBJ1-2, with 10 bases fitting TRBD1. V shed 4 bases, J shed 2 bases, and the junction held 10 bases outside the gene matches. Germline loops: CDR1 SQVTM, CDR2 ANQGSEA. This CDR3 spans 16 amino acids. The CDR3 DNA reads TGCAGCGTTGTGCGGACAGGGGGGGAGGGAAACTATGGCTACACCTTC. Translating gives CSVVRTGGEGNYGYTF.